One and the same sample provided the 23 T cell receptor beta chains below, sequenced in a study of shared clonotypes between healthy human individuals. Measured with immunoSEQ multiplex PCR; TCRdb has only the in-frame clones, and not every one. This repertoire shows 2 million to 2.5 million clones, 90% to 95% found once; its top ten account for about 0.39%. Sequencing was carried out using naive CD4+ T cells from PBMCs. Sample subset: CD45RA+ positively selected. The origin of the receptors is a man between 18 and 35 years old in good health. Some clones in this sample may be carry-over from other donors' samples.

The V and J genes are TRBV6-1 and TRBJ1-5; TRBD1 agrees at 7 bases. In germline, CDR1 is MNHNS, CDR2 SASEGT. The V segment lost 6 bases and the J segment 7 bases; nucleotides outside the gene matches: 9. CDR3 length: 14 amino acids. Written as DNA, the CDR3 is TGTGCCAGCAGCTTCGACAGGGTCCAGCAGCCCCAGCATTTT. Protein: CASSFDRVQQPQHF.

This clone was picked up one time. This chain joins TRBV30 and TRBJ1-5, with D perhaps matching TRBD1 (5 bases). The CDR3 totals 16 residues. CDR1 and CDR2 (germline): GTSNPN, SVGIG (reference sequence). V lost 1 base to trimming and J lost 4 bases, with 17 bases between them. CDR3 protein: CAWSAALGRGNQPQHF. The CDR3 DNA sequence: TGTGCCTGGAGTGCGGCATTGGGACGGGGAAATCAGCCCCAGCATTTT.

In the case of this clone: Other DNA sequences in this specimen translate into the identical CDR3. The rearrangement joins TRBV27 to TRBJ1-2, with 8 bases identical to TRBD1. Germline V gene data show CDR1 as MNHEY and CDR2 as SMNVEV (reference sequence). There are 13 residues in the CDR3. Germline trimming cut 3 bases from V and 5 bases from J; bases unmatched to any gene: 2. This CDR3 reads CASSLTGDYGYTF. The CDR3 DNA sequence: TGTGCCAGCAGTTTGACAGGGGATTATGGCTACACCTTC.

The V and J genes are TRBV4-3 and TRBJ1-6, with a weak D call TRBD1 (6 bases). V lost 2 bases and J lost 13, with 12 bases in between. Germline lookup yields CDR1 LGHNA and CDR2 YSLEER. CDR3 length: 13 residues. The CDR3 reads CASSQQYRAPLHF. The CDR3 bases are TGCGCCAGCAGCCAACAGTACAGGGCCCCCCTCCACTTT.

Concerning this clone itself: Since no conserved phenylalanine or tryptophan closes the CDR3, a read error is the likely cause. It is unclear where the CDR3 begins or ends on the DNA, so no DNA is shown, and the CDR3 is as TCRdb lists it. The chain couples TRBV5-1 to TRBJ1-2. The CDR3 is 9 amino acids long, termini counted. Germline CDR1 and CDR2: SGHRS and YFSETQ. The CDR3 spells CASSLDRYG.

The gene calls are TRBV7-9 and TRBJ2-1, with D perhaps given as TRBD1 or TRBD2 (5 bases each). Germline CDR1 and CDR2: SEHNR and FQNEAQ (reference sequence). The CDR3 loop spans 16 amino acids. Trimming pared 4 bases from V and 2 bases from J, leaving 15 bases between. The CDR3 DNA reads TGTGCCAGCAGCTCGTCGGGGCTTAACACCTACAATGAGCAGTTCTTC. This sequence encodes CASSSSGLNTYNEQFF.

V usage is TRBV5-4 and J usage is TRBJ2-1; D gene ambiguous. The CDR3 contains 16 residues. The germline gives CDR1 SGHNT, CDR2 YYREEE (reference sequence). Trimming took off 0 bases at V and 0 bases at J, with 10 bases between the two ends. The CDR3 nucleotides read TGTGCCAGCAGCTTGGCCCGGTACTACTCCTACAATGAGCAGTTCTTC. It specifies CASSLARYYSYNEQFF.

The CDR3 DNA reads TGTGCCAGCAGCCCTAAGACGGGTCGAGAGACCCAGTACTTC. Residues: CASSPKTGRETQYF. The chain carries TRBV11-2 and TRBJ2-5; D is unresolved. V was clipped by 5 bases and J by 4 bases, with 14 bases between them. This CDR3 is built from 14 residues. Germline CDR1 reads SGHAT; CDR2 reads FQNNGV.

This clone was detected only once. The same CDR3 arises from other DNA sequences in this sample as well. The chain carries TRBV9 and TRBJ1-5; a possible D gene is TRBD1 (5 bases). The CDR3 covers 14 residues. V was shortened by 3 bases and J by 4 bases, with 11 bases between the two germline ends. In germline, CDR1 is SGDLS, CDR2 YYNGEE. CDR3 sequence reads: CASSADSGNQPQHF. The CDR3 bases are TGTGCCAGCAGCGCCGACAGTGGGAATCAGCCCCAGCATTTT.

The chain combines TRBV7-9 with TRBJ2-3, with 7 nucleotides matching TRBD1. Germline V gene sequence: CDR1 SEHNR, CDR2 FQNEAQ (reference sequence). With 5 bases clipped from V and 4 bases from J, the junction kept 9 bases outside the gene matches. The CDR3 is 15 amino acids. CDR3 loop: CASSRVIRGSDTQYF. The CDR3 DNA reads as TGTGCCAGCAGCCGTGTCATCAGGGGGTCAGATACGCAGTATTTT.

The chain recombines TRBV5-1 with TRBJ2-7; TRBD1 aligns across 9 bases. Germline CDR1 is SGHRS and CDR2 is YFSETQ. The V segment lost 3 bases and the J segment 6 bases; nucleotides outside the gene matches: 13. The CDR3 is 16 amino acids. The CDR3 sequence: CASSWGPDRGESEQYF. In nucleotides, the CDR3 is TGCGCCAGCAGCTGGGGCCCGGACAGGGGCGAAAGCGAGCAGTACTTC.

This chain links TRBV18 with TRBJ1-3, with D uncertain. The V gene's germline CDR1 is KGHSH and CDR2 LQKENI. This CDR3 is 14 amino acids long. The V end lost 10 bases, the J end lost 1 base, and 14 bases lay between the germline ends. CDR3 in DNA: TGTGCCACCCGGGAGGCTCCTTCTGGAAACACCATATATTTT. Its protein is CATREAPSGNTIYF.

The chain couples TRBV5-1 to TRBJ1-4, with D hard to call. The CDR3 runs 16 residues. Germline CDR1 SGHRS, CDR2 YFSETQ. The V and J ends lost 0 bases and 8 bases respectively, with 17 bases between them. CDR3 DNA sequence: TGCGCCAGCAGCTTGGACGTCGGCAAGTTGGGCGAAAAACTGTTTTTT. It yields the protein CASSLDVGKLGEKLFF.

J is TRBJ2-3 and V is TRBV6-1; 7 bases align to TRBD1. The CDR3 loop spans 14 amino acids. The germline CDR1 and CDR2 sequences are MNHNS and SASEGT. With V trimmed by 6 bases and J by 4 bases, 7 bases remained unmatched. In DNA, the CDR3 is TGTGCCAGCAGATACGGGACAGTTCCAGATACGCAGTATTTT. It specifies CASRYGTVPDTQYF.

Concerning this clone: Other DNA variants within this sample encode the same CDR3. This sequence joins TRBV15 and TRBJ1-2; no definite D call. CDR1 and CDR2 (germline): LNHNV, YYDKDF (reference sequence). Deletions cut 0 bases from V and 4 bases from J, with 3 bases between. The CDR3 contains 12 residues. DNA for the CDR3: TGTGCCACCAGCAGAGATGCCTATGGCTACACCTTC. It is translated as CATSRDAYGYTF.

The chain combines TRBV11-3 with TRBJ2-7; D is perhaps TRBD2 (5 bases). Between the trimmed V and J ends, which lost 5 bases and 2 bases, there was a span of 10 bases. This CDR3 is built from 13 residues. Germline-derived CDR1 and CDR2 are SGHNT and YENEEA. The CDR3 sequence: CASSPPGTYEQYF. CDR3 in DNA: TGTGCCAGCAGCCCGCCGGGGACCTACGAGCAGTACTTC.

The chain couples TRBV5-6 to TRBJ1-3, with 7 bases aligning to TRBD1. CDR1 is SGHDT and CDR2 is YYEEEE in the germline V gene. V was pared by 5 bases and J by 1 base, with 9 bases of the junction left unmatched. CDR3 length: 16 residues. CDR3 sequence: CASSLVGTASGNTIYF. CDR3 bases: TGTGCCAGCAGTCTGGTTGGGACAGCTTCTGGAAACACCATATATTTT.

V gene TRBV9 combines with J gene TRBJ2-1; D is uncertain. Trimming took off 6 bases at V and 7 bases at J, with 11 bases between the two ends. CDR3 length: 12 residues. Germline loops: CDR1 SGDLS, CDR2 YYNGEE. The CDR3 region is CASTGVANEQFF. The CDR3 coding sequence is TGTGCCAGCACCGGAGTAGCTAATGAGCAGTTCTTC. The whole variable domain, remainder taken from reference TRBV9 and TRBJ2-1, is DSGVTQTPKHLITATGQRVTLRCSPRSGDLSVYWYQQSLDQGLQFLIQYYNGEERAKGNILERFSAQQFPDLHSELNLSSLELGDSALYFCASTGVANEQFFGPGTRLTVL.

With respect to this clone: The sample contains more than one DNA sequence encoding this CDR3. The rearrangement links TRBV2 to TRBJ1-1, with D perhaps matching TRBD1 (5 bases). Trimming took off 4 bases at V and 0 bases at J, with 6 bases between the two ends. The germline V gene has CDR1 SNHLY and CDR2 FYNNEI. The CDR3 sequence is 13 residues long. DNA for the CDR3: TGTGCCAGCAGTGTGGGACTGAACACTGAAGCTTTCTTT. This translates into CASSVGLNTEAFF. The full variable domain, rest sourced from reference TRBV2 and TRBJ1-1, is EPEVTQTPSHQVTQMGQEVILRCVPISNHLYFYWYRQILGQKVEFLVSFYNNEISEKSEIFDDQFSVERPDGSNFTLKIRSTKLEDSAMYFCASSVGLNTEAFFGQGTRLTVV.

The gene calls are TRBV28 and TRBJ1-1, with a possible D match to TRBD1 (6 bases). The CDR3 has 14 amino acids. From germline, CDR1 is MDHEN and CDR2 SYDVKM. Trimming stripped 6 bases from V and 1 base from J, with 12 bases between. The CDR3, as DNA: TGTGCCAGCAGCCGACTAGGGGGGAACACTGAAGCTTTCTTT. Amino acids: CASSRLGGNTEAFF.

The rearrangement joins TRBV6-5 to TRBJ1-2; D unresolved. The CDR3 is made up of 15 amino acids. The V and J ends lost 0 bases and 4 bases respectively, with 12 bases between them. Per germline, CDR1 MNHEY and CDR2 SVGAGI. This chain's CDR3 is CASSYSKVVSYGYTF. In DNA form, the CDR3 reads TGTGCCAGCAGTTACTCCAAGGTGGTGTCCTATGGCTACACCTTC.

This rearrangement joins TRBV29-1 to TRBJ1-2, with D hard to call. There are 12 residues in the CDR3. Looked up from germline, CDR1 is SQVTM and CDR2 is ANQGSEA. The V gene lost 4 bases and the J gene lost 13 bases, with 19 bases spanning the gap. The CDR3 nucleotides read TGCAGCGTTGTGGGCCCTATGACCGACGCCACCTTC. Its protein product is CSVVGPMTDATF.

The J gene is TRBJ2-2, the V gene TRBV28; 9 nucleotides agree with TRBD2. Trimming at V came to 5 bases and at J to 8 bases, leaving 15 bases not matched to a gene. Germline V lookup: CDR1 MDHEN, CDR2 SYDVKM. The CDR3 runs 17 residues. The CDR3 DNA sequence: TGTGCCAGCAGTACGAATCACCTAGCGGGAAAAGCTGGGGAGCTGTTTTTT. Residues: CASSTNHLAGKAGELFF.